This record concerns one T cell receptor beta chain sequence. The data were taken from a study of blood T cell repertoires in COVID-19. Study in general: Specimens from acute and convalescent COVID-19 originated in the United States, Italy and Spain. The analysed material was cDNA or gDNA that came from T cells, B-cell-depleted T cells, or PBMCs.

Original processing notes: It was from reference gene primer amplification that nucleated cell counts were estimated. The data were produced by immunoSEQ multiplex PCR, yet TCRdb's version contains in-frame clones alone and is incomplete. The V and J calls and the clone size are those of that table, but D and trimming were determined from the DNA. In the table there are some 69,000 clones, about 91% of which are singletons. Germline V gene lookup returns CDR1 SGHVS and CDR2 FQNEAQ. The CDR3 totals 14 residues. V lost 5 bases and J 1 base, leaving 12 bases between the germline ends. V usage is TRBV7-8 and J usage is TRBJ2-7; no firm D call. This TCR was sampled from a woman in her fifties or sixties with active COVID-19. The material sequenced was peripheral blood. CDR3 amino acids: CASSPRPGSYEQYF. The CDR3 DNA follows: TGTGCCAGCAGCCCCAGGCCAGGTTCCTACGAGCAGTACTTC.